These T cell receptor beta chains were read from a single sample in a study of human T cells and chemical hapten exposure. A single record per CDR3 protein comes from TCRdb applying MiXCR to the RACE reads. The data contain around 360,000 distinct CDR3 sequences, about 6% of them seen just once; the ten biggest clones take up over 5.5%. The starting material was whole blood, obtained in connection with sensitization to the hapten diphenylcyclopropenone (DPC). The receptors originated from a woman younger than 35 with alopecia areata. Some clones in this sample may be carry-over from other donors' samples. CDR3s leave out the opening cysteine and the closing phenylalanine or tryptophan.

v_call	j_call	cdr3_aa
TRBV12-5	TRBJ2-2	ASAYPTGELF
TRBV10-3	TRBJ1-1	AISEPGSGTGGYAF
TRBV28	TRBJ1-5	ASSLPRRPQH
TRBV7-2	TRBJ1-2	ASSPAGQGYT
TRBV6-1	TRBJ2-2	ASSRDLAGDLSNTGELF
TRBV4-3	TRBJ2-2	ASSPERGNTGELF
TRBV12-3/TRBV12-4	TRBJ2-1	ASRARLRGGSYNEQF
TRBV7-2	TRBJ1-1	ASSLGMTNTEAF
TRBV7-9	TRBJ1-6	ASSLGSGQAYNSPLH
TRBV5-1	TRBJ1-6	ASSLNGGSSYNSPLH
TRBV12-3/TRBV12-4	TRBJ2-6	ASSPPAGPPGVLT
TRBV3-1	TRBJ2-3	ASSQVGEDTQY
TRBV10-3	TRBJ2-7	AISESTNSYEQY
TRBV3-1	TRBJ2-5	ASSQDLGGTETQY
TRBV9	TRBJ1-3	ASSAEGAPGNTIY
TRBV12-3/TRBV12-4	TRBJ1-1	ASTSMGGLAEAF
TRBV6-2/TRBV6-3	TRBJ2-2	ASSGAGELF
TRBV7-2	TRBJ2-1	ASSFAWDEQF
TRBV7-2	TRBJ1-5	ASSSAGRNGNQPQH
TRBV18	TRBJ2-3	ASSPRAGGPSTDTQY
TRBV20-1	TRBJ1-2	SARSGQGNYGYT
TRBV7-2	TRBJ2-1	ASSLAGLNEQF
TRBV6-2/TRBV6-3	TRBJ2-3	ASSETGRLADTQY
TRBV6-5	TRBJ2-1	ASSLAGGTNEQF
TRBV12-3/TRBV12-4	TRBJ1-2	ASSFDRDSRSYGYS
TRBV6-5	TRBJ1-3	ASSYPCGARPENTIY
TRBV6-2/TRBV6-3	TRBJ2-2	ASSFGTATGELF
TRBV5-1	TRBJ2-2	ASSLNLPNTGELF
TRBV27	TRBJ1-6	ASSSLAGGKSPLH
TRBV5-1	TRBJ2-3	ASSFGGAPRTDTQY
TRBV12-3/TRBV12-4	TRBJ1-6	ASGDSSYNSPLH
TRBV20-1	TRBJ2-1	SARGGAGNEQF
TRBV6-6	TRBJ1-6	ASSYSMRASYNSPLH
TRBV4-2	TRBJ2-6	ASSQDSLAASGANVLT
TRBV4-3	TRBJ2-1	ASSPRGRGREQF
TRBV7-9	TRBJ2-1	ASSARGDSHNEQF
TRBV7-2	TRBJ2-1	ASSSSGKNEQF
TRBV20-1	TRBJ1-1	SARKRGAVPGTEAF
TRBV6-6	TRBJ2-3	ASSSLAVPTDTQY
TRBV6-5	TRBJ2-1	ASSYINPSGVIDEQF
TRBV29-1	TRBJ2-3	SAERSTDTQY
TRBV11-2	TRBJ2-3	ASSLEGLDTDTQY
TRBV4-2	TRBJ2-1	ASSQDNEQF
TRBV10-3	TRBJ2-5	AISESADRRQPQETQY
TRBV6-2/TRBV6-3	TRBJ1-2	ASSDTGGAAYGYT
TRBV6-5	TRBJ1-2	ASSDRDTYGYT
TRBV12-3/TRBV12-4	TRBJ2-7	ASSSGQYEQY
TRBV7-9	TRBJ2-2	ASSPDRAWTTGELF
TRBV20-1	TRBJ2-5	SLTGGAGGETQY
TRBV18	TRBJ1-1	ASSPQGGSLNTEAF
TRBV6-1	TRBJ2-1	ASRDIDRQF